This passage covers 24 T cell receptor beta chains from one sample sequenced in a study of shared clonotypes between healthy human individuals. Measured with immunoSEQ multiplex PCR; TCRdb has only the in-frame clones, and not every one. The table records about 1 million clones, 70% to 80% of them present only once. Sequencing was done on a sample of memory CD4+ T cells sorted from blood. The sample's subset: CD45RA-negative fraction. The receptors derive from a man between 18 and 29 years old in good health.

The chain recombines TRBV6-6 with TRBJ1-2, with TRBD1 identical over 10 bases. The ends lost 10 bases at V and 7 bases at J; junction bases unmatched: 15. This CDR3 has 15 residues. Looked up from germline, CDR1 is MNHNY and CDR2 is SVGAGI (reference sequence). In DNA form, the CDR3 reads TGTGCCACCTCCATGTTCACTGGGACAGGGGCTGGCTACACCTTC. It encodes CATSMFTGTGAGYTF.

This sequence joins TRBV14 and TRBJ1-6, with a possible D match to TRBD1 (6 bases). V was shortened by 1 base and J by 9 bases, with 10 bases between the two germline ends. Germline V gene lookup returns CDR1 SGHDN and CDR2 FVKESK. This CDR3 comprises 14 residues. CDR3 amino acids: CASSQAGVLSPLHF. CDR3 nucleotides: TGTGCCAGCAGCCAAGCAGGGGTTCTTTCACCCCTCCACTTT. The whole variable domain, filled in from reference TRBV14 and TRBJ1-6, reads EAGVTQFPSHSVIEKGQTVTLRCDPISGHDNLYWYRRVMGKEIKFLLHFVKESKQDESGMPNNRFLAERTGGTYSTLKVQPAELEDSGVYFCASSQAGVLSPLHFGNGTRLTVT.

This clone was seen more than once but under ten times. This likely traces to a read error, being one base from a far larger clone. This sequence joins TRBV2 and TRBJ1-5; 9 bases agree with TRBD1. The CDR3 covers 14 residues. The germline gives CDR1 SNHLY, CDR2 FYNNEI. V shed 6 bases and J 5 bases; nucleotides not matched to a gene: 5. The CDR3, as DNA: TGTGCCAGCAGCCCCGGGACAGGGCATCAGCCCCAGCATTTT. Translated: CASSPGTGHQPQHF.

The V and J genes are TRBV5-1 and TRBJ2-5, with 7 positions matching TRBD1. Germline V gene data show CDR1 as SGHRS and CDR2 as YFSETQ. After removal of 2 bases from V and 5 bases from J, the junction contained 9 bases not matched to a gene. CDR3 length: 15 residues. As DNA, the CDR3 is TGCGCCAGCAGCTTTTACAGGGGAGAGGGGGAGACCCAGTACTTC. As protein: CASSFYRGEGETQYF.

This clone was recorded only once. Other DNA sequences in the sample encode the same CDR3. This sequence joins TRBV6-5 and TRBJ1-4; D is unclear. The CDR3 runs to 15 residues. V lost 0 bases to trimming and J lost 0 bases, with 5 bases between them. Germline-derived CDR1 and CDR2 are MNHEY and SVGAGI. The CDR3 reads CASSYSGPTNEKLFF. The CDR3 DNA is TGTGCCAGCAGTTACTCGGGTCCAACTAATGAAAAACTGTTTTTT.

The V and J genes are TRBV19 and TRBJ1-2; D is undetermined. Germline values: CDR1 LNHDA, CDR2 SQIVND (reference sequence). Between the trimmed V and J ends, which lost 4 bases and 7 bases, there was a span of 10 bases. The CDR3 totals 12 residues. As DNA, the CDR3 is TGTGCCAGTAGTAGTGTCCCCGGTGGCTACACCTTC. It specifies CASSSVPGGYTF.

The sample holds one count of this clone. CDR3 nucleotides: TGCGCCAGCAGCCAAGATCTGAGGAGGGGGGGGTGGCATTTT. Amino acid sequence: CASSQDLRRGGWHF. V gene TRBV4-1 combines with J gene TRBJ1-5; a weak D match, TRBD1 (6 bases). The CDR3 contains 14 residues. V lost 0 bases and J lost 15, with 18 bases in between. CDR1 MGHRA and CDR2 YSYEKL come from the germline V gene.

The CDR3 DNA reads TGTGCCAGCAGTCCCTTGACAGCCCAGAATCAGCCCCAGCATTTT. Encoded protein: CASSPLTAQNQPQHF. V is TRBV2 and J is TRBJ1-5; TRBD1 might be the D (5 bases). Trimming shortened V by 5 bases and J by 4 bases, and 15 bases separated the two germline ends. Germline-derived CDR1 and CDR2 are SNHLY and FYNNEI. The CDR3 runs 15 residues. The whole variable domain, filled in from reference TRBV2 and TRBJ1-5, reads EPEVTQTPSHQVTQMGQEVILRCVPISNHLYFYWYRQILGQKVEFLVSFYNNEISEKSEIFDDQFSVERPDGSNFTLKIRSTKLEDSAMYFCASSPLTAQNQPQHFGDGTRLSIL.

This chain links TRBV15 with TRBJ2-6; D perhaps matches TRBD2 (6 bases). V gave up 3 bases and J gave up 0 bases, with 12 bases separating them. The CDR3 length is 17 residues. Germline-derived CDR1 and CDR2 are LNHNV and YYDKDF (reference sequence). In DNA, the CDR3 is TGTGCCACCAGCAGCGGTGGGGGGATCTCTGGGGCCAACGTCCTGACTTTC. Its translation: CATSSGGGISGANVLTF.

V is TRBV6-1 and J is TRBJ2-2; TRBD1 matches 8 bases. J was trimmed by 7 bases and V by 4 bases; bases with no gene match: 11. The CDR3 is 16 amino acids. Per the germline V gene, CDR1 is MNHNS and CDR2 is SASEGT. CDR3 loop: CASSVGGQGTGGELFF. DNA of the CDR3: TGTGCCAGCAGTGTCGGAGGACAGGGTACGGGCGGGGAGCTGTTTTTT.

The rearrangement uses TRBV7-3 and TRBJ2-2; TRBD1 aligns across 9 bases. The germline gives CDR1 SGHTA, CDR2 FQGTGA. CDR3 length equals 16 residues. Unmatched junction bases numbered 6, after V lost 3 bases and J lost 4 bases. The CDR3 region has the DNA TGTGCCAGCAGCTTTATGGACAGGGGATTCACCGGGGAGCTGTTTTTT. Translated, it gives CASSFMDRGFTGELFF.

This chain connects TRBV19 to TRBJ2-2; D perhaps matches TRBD2 (5 bases). CDR3 length: 15 residues. The germline V gene encodes CDR1 LNHDA and CDR2 SQIVND (reference sequence). V lost 5 bases and J 1 base, leaving 11 bases between the germline ends. CDR3 loop: CASSLDGMNTGELFF. CDR3 in DNA: TGTGCCAGTAGTCTGGACGGGATGAACACCGGGGAGCTGTTTTTT.

The V call is TRBV28, the J call TRBJ2-2, with no clear D. The CDR3 totals 12 residues. V shed 4 bases and J shed 8 bases, with 8 bases lying between them. Germline V gives CDR1 MDHEN, CDR2 SYDVKM. The DNA for the CDR3 is TGTGCCAGCAGTTACCAAGGGGGGGAGCTGTTTTTT. Residues: CASSYQGGELFF.

V is TRBV11-2 and J is TRBJ1-2; no clear D gene. Per the germline V gene, CDR1 is SGHAT and CDR2 is FQNNGV. V was trimmed by 5 bases and J by 4 bases, leaving 8 bases between them. This CDR3 contains 12 residues. CDR3 nucleotides: TGTGCCAGCAGCCTTCGGAGCTATGGCTACACCTTC. Amino acids: CASSLRSYGYTF.

V gene TRBV11-3 combines with J gene TRBJ2-7; 7 positions match TRBD1. Germline V lookup: CDR1 SGHNT, CDR2 YENEEA. V trimming: 3 bases; J trimming: 3 bases; junction bases outside the gene matches: 5. This CDR3 comprises 14 residues. CDR3 bases: TGTGCCAGCAGCTTGGCCGGGACAGACTACGAGCAGTACTTC. Protein product: CASSLAGTDYEQYF.

The chain carries TRBV12-5 and TRBJ2-2, with no clear D. Trimming left V 5 bases short and J 3 bases short, with 4 bases between. CDR1 and CDR2 from the germline V gene are LGHNT and FRNRAP. This CDR3 spans 12 amino acids. The CDR3: CASGPYTGELFF. The CDR3 coding sequence is TGTGCTAGTGGTCCTTACACCGGGGAGCTGTTTTTT.

The chain recombines TRBV19 with TRBJ2-5, with 8 bases matching TRBD1. The CDR3 spans 14 residues. V gave up 7 bases and J gave up 4 bases; unmatched junction bases: 8. From germline, CDR1 is LNHDA and CDR2 SQIVND (reference sequence). The DNA of the CDR3 is TGTGCCAGTACCCATACAGGGGGATCAGAGACCCAGTACTTC. Translation gives CASTHTGGSETQYF.

This sequence joins TRBV6-1 and TRBJ1-2; 7 bases are shared with TRBD1. The CDR3 is 14 amino acids. Germline CDR1 reads MNHNS; CDR2 reads SASEGT. Unmatched junction bases numbered 6, after V lost 0 bases and J lost 8 bases. The CDR3 sequence: CASSEARQGGGYTF. The CDR3 nucleotides are TGTGCCAGCAGTGAAGCGCGTCAGGGGGGCGGCTACACCTTC.

The chain has TRBV14 and TRBJ1-5, with a weak D call TRBD1 (5 bases). Germline assignment: CDR1 SGHDN and CDR2 FVKESK. The CDR3 has 15 residues. Trimming took 2 bases from V and 8 from J, leaving 16 bases between them. This CDR3 is CASSQTKLPGKPQHF. The CDR3 coding sequence is TGTGCCAGCAGCCAAACTAAGCTTCCAGGGAAGCCCCAGCATTTT. The entire variable domain, with the rest obtained from reference TRBV14 and TRBJ1-5, is as follows: EAGVTQFPSHSVIEKGQTVTLRCDPISGHDNLYWYRRVMGKEIKFLLHFVKESKQDESGMPNNRFLAERTGGTYSTLKVQPAELEDSGVYFCASSQTKLPGKPQHFGDGTRLSIL.

This chain connects TRBV21-1 to TRBJ2-1; TRBD1, the table's D call, lacks a check against the DNA. TRBV21-1 is a documented pseudogene. The CDR3 is made up of 17 amino acids. The CDR3 here is CASSNSPGTGRHNEQFF. The DNA for the CDR3 is TGTGCCAGCAGCAACTCCCCCGGGACAGGGAGGCACAATGAGCAGTTCTTC.

The chain uses TRBV25-1 and TRBJ1-2; D gene ambiguous. With 8 bases removed from V and 4 bases from J, the gap between germline ends came to 8 bases. This CDR3 region has 11 residues. Germline V lookup: CDR1 MGHDK, CDR2 SYGVNS. The CDR3 sequence is CASGYGYGYTF. CDR3 in DNA: TGTGCCAGCGGGTATGGCTATGGCTACACCTTC.

This CDR3 reads CASSRFGSGNTIYF. Written as DNA, the CDR3 is TGTGCCAGCAGTCGGTTTGGCTCTGGAAACACCATATATTTT. The rearrangement links TRBV6-5 to TRBJ1-3; D remains unclear. CDR1 MNHEY and CDR2 SVGAGI come from the germline V gene. V was shortened by 5 bases and J by 0 bases, with 8 bases between the two germline ends. The CDR3 is 14 residues long.

CDR3 nucleotide sequence: TGCGCCAGCAGCTTGGACCGGCGGGAGACCCAGTACTTC. Protein sequence: CASSLDRRETQYF. This chain uses TRBV5-1 with TRBJ2-5; D gene ambiguous. CDR3 length: 13 residues. The germline V gene encodes CDR1 SGHRS and CDR2 YFSETQ. V was clipped by 0 bases and J by 5 bases, with 8 bases between them.

The gene calls are TRBV28 and TRBJ2-2; maybe TRBD2 (6 bases). The CDR3 has 15 amino acids. V lost 3 bases, J lost 6 bases, and 14 bases lay in between. Germline CDR1 MDHEN, CDR2 SYDVKM. Written as DNA, the CDR3 is TGTGCCAGCAGTTTGTCCCGACTAGGGCCCGGGGAGCTGTTTTTT. It yields the protein CASSLSRLGPGELFF.